The 4 T cell receptor beta chains given below trace back to one sample, sequenced in a study of T cell responses to AZD1222 COVID-19 vaccine. Assay used: immunoSEQ multiplex PCR; TCRdb lists only in-frame clones, some missing. Of about 190,000 clones in the sample, almost 95% were seen once. This material consisted of peripheral blood, taken on day 0 of AZD1222 vaccination. The receptor set was obtained from an adult in good health.

This chain joins TRBV19 and TRBJ1-5; D may be TRBD1 (5 bases). The CDR3 sequence is 13 residues long. V lost 6 bases to trimming and J lost 6 bases, with 12 bases between them. Germline CDR1 LNHDA, CDR2 SQIVND (reference sequence). The CDR3 loop reads CASSLGVAQPQHF. CDR3 DNA sequence: TGTGCCAGTAGCTTGGGGGTAGCTCAGCCCCAGCATTTT.

The chain recombines TRBV10-3 with TRBJ2-1; D gene ambiguous. Germline V lookup: CDR1 ENHRY, CDR2 SYGVKD. V was pared by 5 bases and J by 7 bases, with 15 bases between. The CDR3 has 14 amino acids. The CDR3: CAISPKSGQNEQFF. As DNA, the CDR3 is TGTGCCATCAGTCCTAAGTCCGGTCAGAATGAGCAGTTCTTC.

The rearrangement joins TRBV2 to TRBJ1-5; TRBD1 aligns across 9 bases. The CDR3 runs to 14 residues. Germline CDR1 reads SNHLY; CDR2 reads FYNNEI. V shed 6 bases and J 4 bases; nucleotides not matched to a gene: 4. CDR3 DNA: TGTGCCAGCAGAGAGGACAGGGGTAATCAGCCCCAGCATTTT. Translation: CASREDRGNQPQHF.

This chain joins TRBV7-6 and TRBJ2-7; 9 positions agree with TRBD1. Looked up from germline, CDR1 is SGHVS and CDR2 is FNYEAQ. The V gene end was trimmed by 5 bases and the J gene end by 3 bases; junction bases not matched to a gene: 5. The CDR3 contains 14 residues. The CDR3 DNA sequence: TGTGCCAGCAGCCTTGGGGACAGGGTCTACGAGCAGTACTTC. Amino acids: CASSLGDRVYEQYF.